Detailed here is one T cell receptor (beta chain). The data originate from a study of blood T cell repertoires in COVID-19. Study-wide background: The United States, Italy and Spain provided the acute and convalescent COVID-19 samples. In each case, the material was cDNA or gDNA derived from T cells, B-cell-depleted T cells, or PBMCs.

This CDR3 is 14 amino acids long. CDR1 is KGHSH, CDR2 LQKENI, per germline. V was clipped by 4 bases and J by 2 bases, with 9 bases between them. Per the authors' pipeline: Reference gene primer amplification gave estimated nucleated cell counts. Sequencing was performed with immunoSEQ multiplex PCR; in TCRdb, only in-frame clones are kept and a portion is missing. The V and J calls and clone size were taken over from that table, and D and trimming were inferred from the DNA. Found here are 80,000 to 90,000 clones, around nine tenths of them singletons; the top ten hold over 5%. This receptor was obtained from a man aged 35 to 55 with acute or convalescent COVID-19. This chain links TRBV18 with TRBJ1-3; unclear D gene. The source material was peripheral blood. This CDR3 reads CASSRPRTGNTIYF. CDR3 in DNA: TGTGCCAGCTCACGTCCGCGGACTGGAAACACCATATATTTT.